The 18 T cell receptor beta chains listed next were all sequenced from one sample in a study of shared clonotypes between healthy human individuals. CD45RO negativity and positive selection for CCR7 defined naive CD8 cells, a population that excluded terminally differentiated effector memory CD45RA+ cells. Sequencing used immunoSEQ multiplex PCR; TCRdb keeps in-frame clones, though not all of them. The table shows some 2 million clones, with approximately 94% occurring only once. The sequencing sample was made of naive CD8+ T cells sorted from blood. These receptors all stem from a man between 18 and 35 years old in good health.

The gene calls are TRBV4-1 and TRBJ2-7, with D possibly being TRBD2 (6 bases). The CDR3 is 15 amino acids. Germline V gene sequence: CDR1 MGHRA, CDR2 YSYEKL. Trimming shortened V by 5 bases and J by 1 base, and 15 bases separated the two germline ends. CDR3 amino acids: CASSSGTSRSYEQYF. The DNA for the CDR3 is TGCGCCAGCAGCTCGGGTACTAGCCGGTCCTACGAGCAGTACTTC.

The V and J genes are TRBV28 and TRBJ1-2; possibly TRBD1 for D (5 bases). Germline assignment: CDR1 MDHEN and CDR2 SYDVKM. The CDR3 sequence is 14 residues long. Trimming took 10 bases from V and 7 from J, leaving 22 bases between them. CDR3 nucleotide sequence: TGTGCCACCTTACAGGTGGAGGAGATGGTTGGCTACACCTTC. It is translated as CATLQVEEMVGYTF.

The chain recombines TRBV27 with TRBJ2-5; D is unclear. Germline loops: CDR1 MNHEY, CDR2 SMNVEV (reference sequence). Trimming stripped 3 bases from V and 1 base from J, with 3 bases between. The CDR3 spans 12 residues. This CDR3 is CASSFPQETQYF. CDR3 in DNA: TGTGCCAGCAGTTTCCCCCAAGAGACCCAGTACTTC.

The chain couples TRBV6-5 to TRBJ2-7; D possibly matches TRBD1 or TRBD2 (5 bases each). Germline V gene lookup returns CDR1 MNHEY and CDR2 SVGAGI. V was pared by 1 base and J by 4 bases, with 14 bases between. CDR3 size: 15 residues. The CDR3 sequence is CASSYYAGTQYEQYF. The CDR3 region has the DNA TGTGCCAGCAGTTACTACGCAGGGACCCAATACGAGCAGTACTTC.

The CDR3 sequence is CASSPGGQAEAFF. The CDR3 nucleotides read TGTGCCAGCAGCCCCGGGGGCCAGGCTGAAGCTTTCTTT. The chain combines TRBV6-5 with TRBJ1-1; D is perhaps TRBD1 (6 bases). Deletions cut 6 bases from V and 6 bases from J, with 14 bases between. This CDR3 has 13 residues. Germline lookup yields CDR1 MNHEY and CDR2 SVGAGI.

This clone came up once. This chain uses TRBV5-8 with TRBJ2-1; the D is unclear. Germline V CDR1 and CDR2: SGHTS, YDEGEE. The CDR3 spans 13 residues. Deletions cut 2 bases from V and 5 bases from J, with 8 bases between. The CDR3 DNA reads as TGTGCCAGCAGCTTTGGAGACAACAATGAGCAGTTCTTC. This gives the protein CASSFGDNNEQFF.

The rearrangement links TRBV4-3 to TRBJ1-1; no reliable D call. Germline CDR1 is LGHNA and CDR2 is YSLEER. V was shortened by 3 bases and J by 3 bases, with 14 bases between the two germline ends. CDR3 length: 15 residues. Here the CDR3 reads CASSQLYLADTEAFF. The CDR3 nucleotides read TGCGCCAGCAGCCAGTTGTACCTAGCGGACACTGAAGCTTTCTTT.

This clone was recorded a few times. The chain couples TRBV7-9 to TRBJ1-5; perhaps TRBD1 as D (5 bases). The CDR3 consists of 15 residues. CDR1 SEHNR and CDR2 FQNEAQ come from the germline V gene (reference sequence). Trimming stripped 4 bases from V and 0 bases from J, with 10 bases between. Here the CDR3 reads CASSSQGYSNQPQHF. The CDR3 DNA sequence: TGTGCCAGCAGCTCCCAGGGATATAGCAATCAGCCCCAGCATTTT. The full variable domain, completed using reference TRBV7-9 and TRBJ1-5, is DTGVSQNPRHKITKRGQNVTFRCDPISEHNRLYWYRQTLGQGPEFLTYFQNEAQLEKSRLLSDRFSAERPKGSFSTLEIQRTEQGDSAMYLCASSSQGYSNQPQHFGDGTRLSIL.

The chain uses TRBV6-1 and TRBJ1-5; the D is unclear. The CDR3 is 17 amino acids. V lost 2 bases and J 5 bases, leaving 19 bases between the germline ends. Germline lookup yields CDR1 MNHNS and CDR2 SASEGT. CDR3 nucleotide sequence: TGTGCCAGCAGTGAAACCTACGGACGCTATCTCGATCAGCCCCAGCATTTT. Its translation: CASSETYGRYLDQPQHF.

This chain uses TRBV5-1 with TRBJ2-7; 7 bases match TRBD2. The CDR3 totals 15 residues. V was pared by 0 bases and J by 2 bases, with 5 bases of the junction left unmatched. Germline CDR1 and CDR2: SGHRS and YFSETQ. In nucleotides, the CDR3 is TGCGCCAGCAGCTTGGCCGAGGCGGGAGCCTACGAGCAGTACTTC. Encoded protein: CASSLAEAGAYEQYF.

In its sample, this clone was seen a few times. The rearrangement uses TRBV21-1 and TRBJ2-7. TRBV21-1 is a listed pseudogene. The CDR3 runs 15 residues. The CDR3 DNA reads TGTGCCAGCAGCAGGACTGTGGGGGAAAGCTACGAGCAGTACTTC. This sequence encodes CASSRTVGESYEQYF.

V and J are TRBV6-5 and TRBJ2-7; D gene ambiguous. The V and J ends lost 8 bases and 6 bases respectively, with 11 bases between them. Per germline, CDR1 MNHEY and CDR2 SVGAGI. The CDR3 consists of 11 residues. The CDR3 protein is CASGISGEQYF. The CDR3, as DNA: TGTGCCAGCGGGATAAGTGGCGAGCAGTACTTC.

The V and J genes are TRBV4-2 and TRBJ2-2, with 9 bases identical to TRBD1. V lost 4 bases to trimming and J lost 6 bases; unmatched junction nucleotides: 3. CDR3 length: 14 amino acids. CDR1 and CDR2 from the germline V gene are LGHNA and YNFKEQ. The CDR3 reads CASSRDRDPGELFF. The CDR3, as DNA: TGTGCCAGCAGCCGGGACAGGGATCCCGGGGAGCTGTTTTTT.

This chain links TRBV6-6 with TRBJ2-1, with D hard to call. The CDR3 covers 15 residues. Trimming shortened V by 2 bases and J by 10 bases, and 18 bases separated the two germline ends. The germline gives CDR1 MNHNY, CDR2 SVGAGI (reference sequence). The CDR3, as DNA: TGTGCCAGCAGTTACCCCTCCGATGGGAACGGCGAGCAGTTCTTC. It translates to CASSYPSDGNGEQFF.

The chain is built from TRBV29-1 and TRBJ1-2; 7 bases agree with TRBD1. V lost 6 bases to trimming and J lost 2 bases; unmatched junction nucleotides: 3. Germline V gene lookup returns CDR1 SQVTM and CDR2 ANQGSEA. This CDR3 has 12 amino acids. The CDR3 is CSVLDRNYGYTF. CDR3 DNA: TGCAGCGTGCTGGACAGGAACTATGGCTACACCTTC.

As regards this clone: Additional DNA sequences in this sample encode the identical CDR3. The chain links TRBV27 to TRBJ2-3; D is ambiguous. CDR1 and CDR2 from the germline V gene are MNHEY and SMNVEV (reference sequence). This CDR3 spans 15 amino acids. Trimming took 3 bases from V and 0 from J, leaving 10 bases between them. The CDR3 DNA reads TGTGCCAGCAGTTTCGGTCAAACAAGCACAGATACGCAGTATTTT. Translating it yields CASSFGQTSTDTQYF.

The chain joins TRBV7-9 to TRBJ1-5, with 9 positions matching TRBD1. Looked up from germline, CDR1 is SEHNR and CDR2 is FQNEAQ (reference sequence). The CDR3 is 14 residues long. Unmatched junction bases numbered 9, after V lost 7 bases and J lost 8 bases. Here the CDR3 DNA reads TGTGCCAGCAAAGGGGGGACAGGGTTGGAGCCCCAGCATTTT. This codes for CASKGGTGLEPQHF.

To note about this clone: The junction departs from the called germline gene at one end, perhaps through a read error. V is TRBV20-1 and J is TRBJ2-1; D is unresolved. CDR3 length: 11 amino acids. Germline assignment: CDR1 DFQATT and CDR2 SNEGSKA (reference sequence). CDR3 loop: CSARDYTEQFF. DNA of the CDR3: TGCAGTGCTAGAGATTACACTGAGCAGTTCTTC.